This TCR beta chain is from a study of cytomegalovirus exposure and HLA in healthy donors. Whole-study context: Earlier findings included about 120 million unique TCR beta sequences obtained from 150 million to 200 million T cells. The early release's HLA-typed donors yielded tens of millions of unique TCRs.

The PCR made use of 60 Vbeta and 13 Jbeta primers. Repertoires were generated with immunoSEQ multiplex PCR, while TCRdb's copy carries only in-frame clones and drops some. The sample has 87,000 or so clones; 64% are singletons. V dropped 5 bases and J dropped 8; count of bases not matched to a gene: 6. There are 14 residues in the CDR3. Germline values: CDR1 SGHTA, CDR2 FQGTGA. Study outcomes and limitations: The authors reported that TCR beta sequences could predict HLA-A and HLA-B alleles. These predictions were accurate for most subjects in the first cohort. Rates of TCR association differed by HLA locus in a later analysis, with DRB1 highest and HLA-C lowest.

Details on this clone: Antigen unknown.

Sequencing was carried out using PBMCs. The origin of this receptor is a man aged 55-75 years in good health and CMV-seronegative. The rearrangement links TRBV7-3 to TRBJ2-1, with 10 nucleotides matching TRBD2. The CDR3 DNA sequence: TGTGCCAGCAGCCGGACTAGCGGACCGGATGAGCAGTTCTTC. Its protein is CASSRTSGPDEQFF.